These T cell receptor beta chains were read from a single sample in a study of cytomegalovirus exposure and HLA in healthy donors. Sequenced by immunoSEQ multiplex PCR; TCRdb stores in-frame clones only, minus some. The sample lists roughly 110,000 clones; around four fifths were seen once. The sequencing sample was made of PBMCs. These receptors were taken from a man aged 50-59 years in good health and CMV-seronegative. Each CDR3 is given with its conserved first and last residue. The D gene is left open where the match is weak. Some rows mark clone size as missing; the rest say once, few, many or name a class of expanded clone.

D gene,clone size,J gene,V gene,CDR3 DNA,CDR3 protein
TRBD1,NA,TRBJ1-4,TRBV10-3,TGTGCCATCAGTGAGTCTGGGACAGGAAATGAAAAACTGTTTTTT,CAISESGTGNEKLFF
TRBD1,NA,TRBJ1-2,TRBV4-1,TGCGCCAGCAGCCAAGCCCCGGGACAGGGTTATGAGGGGGTATATGGCTACACCTTC,CASSQAPGQGYEGVYGYTF
NA,NA,TRBJ1-5,TRBV29-1,TGCAGCGCGAAGGGAGGGGATCAGCCCCAGCATTTT,CSAKGGDQPQHF
NA,NA,TRBJ1-4,TRBV28,TGTGCCAGCAGTCAGGGACTGGTTAATGAAAAACTGTTTTTT,CASSQGLVNEKLFF
NA,once,TRBJ2-7,TRBV19,TGTGCCAGTAGTATTAGTCCCCTAGGCTACGAGCAGTACTTC,CASSISPLGYEQYF
TRBD2,NA,TRBJ2-3,TRBV30,TGTGCCTGCCCTCGGGGAGCGGGGCTCACAGATACGCAGTATTTT,CACPRGAGLTDTQYF
NA,NA,TRBJ2-5,TRBV15,TGTGCCACCAGCAGAGACAGAGGCCAAGAGACCCAGTACTTC,CATSRDRGQETQYF
TRBD1,NA,TRBJ1-5,TRBV6-6,TGTGCCAGCAGTTCGTTCGGGACAGGGATTCAGCCCCAGCATTTT,CASSSFGTGIQPQHF
TRBD1,NA,TRBJ1-2,TRBV14,TGTGCCAGCAGCGCCAACAGGGGTTTTGGCTACACCTTC,CASSANRGFGYTF
NA,NA,TRBJ1-4,TRBV2,TGTGCCAGCAGGGCAGTAGCTTATGAAAAACTGTTTTTT,CASRAVAYEKLFF
NA,NA,TRBJ2-2,TRBV15,TGTGCCACCAGTATGGCCAGGGAAGCCGGGGAGCTGTTTTTT,CATSMAREAGELFF
NA,NA,TRBJ2-3,TRBV27,TGTGCCAGCAGAAGGACTACCGCCACAGATACGCAGTATTTT,CASRRTTATDTQYF
NA,NA,TRBJ1-1,TRBV7-8,TGTGCCAGCAGCTCTCAGACCCGGGTCATGAACACTGAAGCTTTCTTT,CASSSQTRVMNTEAFF
TRBD1,NA,TRBJ1-2,TRBV7-2,TGTGCCAGCAGCTTACGGGCAGGGGGTCGGAATGGCTACACCTTC,CASSLRAGGRNGYTF
TRBD1,few,TRBJ1-3,TRBV14,TGTGCCAGCAGCTCGTGGACAGGGTATGGAAACACCATATATTTT,CASSSWTGYGNTIYF
TRBD1,NA,TRBJ1-6,TRBV5-1,TGCGCCAGCAGCTTGGCAGGACAGGGAAATCCACCCCTCCACTTT,CASSLAGQGNPPLHF
TRBD1,NA,TRBJ1-6,TRBV6-6,TGCGCCAGCAGAGTTTCGGGACAGGGTGATTCACCCCTCCACTTT,CASRVSGQGDSPLHF
NA,NA,TRBJ2-2,TRBV7-2,TGTGCCAGCAGCTTTTCCATAGCCGGGGAGCTGTTTTTT,CASSFSIAGELFF
NA,NA,TRBJ1-5,TRBV6-5,TGTGCCAGCAGTTTGTCGCAGGGGAGCAATCAGCCCCAGCATTTT,CASSLSQGSNQPQHF
NA,once,TRBJ1-6,TRBV5-1,TGCGCCAGCAGCTGGACAGCCGCCTATAATTCACCCCTCCACTTT,CASSWTAAYNSPLHF
TRBD1,NA,TRBJ1-1,TRBV19,TGTGCCAGTAGTTCCCAGGGGGTGATGAACACTGAAGCTTTCTTT,CASSSQGVMNTEAFF
NA,once,TRBJ1-1,TRBV29-1,TGCAGCGTTCAGTTGGCTCGCGCTTTCTTT,CSVQLARAFF
TRBD1,NA,TRBJ1-2,TRBV4-2,TGTGCCAGCAGCCAGGACAGGCTTAACTATGGCTACACCTTC,CASSQDRLNYGYTF
TRBD1,NA,TRBJ1-1,TRBV6-6,TGTGCCAGCAGGGACAGGGGACGAGGGAGCACTGAAGCTTTCTTT,CASRDRGRGSTEAFF
TRBD2,once,TRBJ2-7,TRBV27,TGTGCCAGCAGTGAGCCGGGGACTAGCACGTACGAGCAGTACTTC,CASSEPGTSTYEQYF
TRBD1,few,TRBJ1-1,TRBV5-4,TGTGCCAGCAGCTTTGACAGGGTGAACACTGAAGCTTTCTTT,CASSFDRVNTEAFF
TRBD1,NA,TRBJ1-2,TRBV6-6,TGTGCCAGCAGTTACCTATTGACAGGGGACGGCTACACCTTC,CASSYLLTGDGYTF
NA,NA,TRBJ1-1,TRBV7-2,TGTGCCAGCAGCTTCTTCAGGGGCGGCACTGAAGCTTTCTTT,CASSFFRGGTEAFF
TRBD1,NA,TRBJ2-5,TRBV28,TGTGCCAGCAGTCCACTACGACAGGGGAGGACAGAGACCCAGTACTTC,CASSPLRQGRTETQYF
TRBD1,NA,TRBJ1-2,TRBV5-4,TGTGCCAGCAGCTTCACCGGACAGGATGGCTACACCTTC,CASSFTGQDGYTF
TRBD1,NA,TRBJ2-2,TRBV5-4,TGTGCCAGCAGCTTCCCCGGGACAGGGGGCGGTATCGCCGGGGAGCTGTTTTTT,CASSFPGTGGGIAGELFF
TRBD1,NA,TRBJ2-5,TRBV5-8,TGTGCCAGCAGCTGGTACTCTGGGACAGGGGAACAAGAGACCCAGTACTTC,CASSWYSGTGEQETQYF
NA,NA,TRBJ1-3,TRBV19,TGTGCCAGTAGTCCCCGGGGGGACTCTGGAAACACCATATATTTT,CASSPRGDSGNTIYF
NA,NA,TRBJ2-6,TRBV6-1,TGTGCCAGCAGTGTGGAGGGGGCTTACTCTGGGGCCAACGTCCTGACTTTC,CASSVEGAYSGANVLTF
NA,NA,TRBJ2-3,TRBV7-2,TGTGCCAGCAGCTTCCTTCTCTGGGCCAACAGGGCGGGCGCAGATACGCAGTATTTT,CASSFLLWANRAGADTQYF
NA,NA,TRBJ1-4,TRBV4-1,TGCGCCAGCAGCCAAGGGGCAGGCAGGGAAAAACTGTTTTTT,CASSQGAGREKLFF
TRBD1,NA,TRBJ1-1,TRBV2,TGTGCCAGCAGTGAAGCGATGAGGGGGCAAGCTTTCTTT,CASSEAMRGQAFF
TRBD2,NA,TRBJ2-5,TRBV11-2,TGTGCCAGCAGCTGGGAGGGACTAGCGGGAGAGGGGGAGACCCAGTACTTC,CASSWEGLAGEGETQYF
TRBD1,NA,TRBJ1-3,TRBV4-2,TGTGCCAGCAGCCGTCTAACTACCGGGACAGAGGGAAACACCATATATTTT,CASSRLTTGTEGNTIYF
NA,NA,TRBJ2-2,TRBV5-1,TGCGCCAGCAGCCTCGATACAGGGTACACCGGGGAGCTGTTTTTT,CASSLDTGYTGELFF
NA,NA,TRBJ2-4,TRBV11-2,TGTGCCAGCAGCTTATTTCGCGGATTAGCCAAAAACATTCAGTACTTC,CASSLFRGLAKNIQYF
TRBD1,NA,TRBJ2-5,TRBV15,TGTGCCACCAGCAGAGATCTAGGGGGCGGTGATGAGACCCAGTACTTC,CATSRDLGGGDETQYF
TRBD1,NA,TRBJ1-1,TRBV19,TGTGCCAGTAGTACGGACAGGGGGCGGCCCACTGAAGCTTTCTTT,CASSTDRGRPTEAFF
NA,few,TRBJ1-2,TRBV5-1,TGCGCCAGCAGCTTGGAACAGGGTACCTATGGCTACACCTTC,CASSLEQGTYGYTF
NA,NA,TRBJ2-1,TRBV20-1,TGCAGTGCCAAACTCATCAATGAGCAGTTCTTC,CSAKLINEQFF
TRBD1,NA,TRBJ2-7,TRBV5-1,TGCGCCAGCAGCCCGACAGGGAATCGGTACGAGCAGTACTTC,CASSPTGNRYEQYF
NA,few,TRBJ1-1,TRBV5-8,TGTGCCAGCAGACCCTATCTAAACACTGAAGCTTTCTTT,CASRPYLNTEAFF
NA,NA,TRBJ1-4,TRBV19,TGTGCCAGTAGTGGCAGGGAGGTGGACGAAAAACTGTTTTTT,CASSGREVDEKLFF
NA,NA,TRBJ1-1,TRBV11-3,TGTGCCAGCAGCACAGGGAGCACTGAAGCTTTCTTT,CASSTGSTEAFF
NA,NA,TRBJ1-1,TRBV5-4,TGTGCCAGCAGCTTCGATCAGGGGAGAGGGACTGAAGCTTTCTTT,CASSFDQGRGTEAFF
TRBD1,NA,TRBJ1-1,TRBV6-6,TGTGCCAGCAGTGGGAGACACAGGGGTTCGGACACTGAAGCTTTCTTT,CASSGRHRGSDTEAFF
TRBD1,NA,TRBJ1-6,TRBV7-2,TGTGCCAGCAGCCCACGACAGGGGGAATTTATATCACCCCTCCACTTT,CASSPRQGEFISPLHF
NA,NA,TRBJ1-2,TRBV27,TGTGCCAGCAGTCCCCCGGAGGGCTATGGCTACACCTTC,CASSPPEGYGYTF
TRBD1,NA,TRBJ1-2,TRBV5-4,TGTGCCAGCAGCTTACAGGGGGCGGATGGCTACACCTTC,CASSLQGADGYTF
NA,NA,TRBJ2-1,TRBV7-9,TGTGCCAGCAGCTTAGGATTATTACAGGCGCAGTTCTTC,CASSLGLLQAQFF
TRBD1,once,TRBJ1-5,TRBV6-5,TGTGCCAGCAGTCCCACAGGGGTTGGCAATCAGCCCCAGCATTTT,CASSPTGVGNQPQHF
TRBD2,NA,TRBJ2-3,TRBV11-2,TGTGCCAGCAGCTTTAGCGGGGGCACAGATACGCAGTATTTT,CASSFSGGTDTQYF
NA,few,TRBJ2-2,TRBV29-1,TGCAGCGTTGAACTGGCGGGCGTTAACACCGGGGAGCTGTTTTTT,CSVELAGVNTGELFF
TRBD2,NA,TRBJ2-7,TRBV7-2,TGTGCCAGCAGCTGGCTAGCGGGGGAGATCTACGAGCAGTACTTC,CASSWLAGEIYEQYF
TRBD2,NA,TRBJ2-5,TRBV2,TGTGCCATGACTAGCGGGGGCTGGGAGCAAGAGACCCAGTACTTC,CAMTSGGWEQETQYF